These 2 T cell receptor beta chains came from one sample sequenced in a study of blood T cell repertoires in COVID-19. Clones were read by immunoSEQ multiplex PCR, and TCRdb kept only the in-frame ones, dropping some. The sample holds more than 70,000 clones, roughly 80% seen once. The sample was peripheral blood. The source of these receptors is a woman between 70 and 85 years old with acute or convalescent COVID-19.

J is TRBJ2-2 and V is TRBV6-5, with TRBD1 as a possible D gene (6 bases). Per the germline V gene, CDR1 is MNHEY and CDR2 is SVGAGI. This CDR3 is built from 15 residues. Trimming removed 6 bases at V and 6 bases at J, with 17 bases between. The CDR3 region is CASRPTGNKAGELFF. In nucleotides, the CDR3 is TGTGCCAGCAGACCCACAGGGAATAAGGCCGGGGAGCTGTTTTTT.

The rearrangement links TRBV23-1 to TRBJ1-5, with 8 bases aligning to TRBD1. TRBV23-1 is treated as an ORF (open reading frame) with a function not yet certain. The CDR3 spans 22 residues. The J segment lost 3 bases and the V segment lost 4 bases, leaving 26 bases of the junction unmatched. The CDR3 bases are TGCGCCAGCAGTCTCACGCCCCGTTACTTCTCCTCACGGGACAGGAACAATCAGCCCCAGCATTTT. This codes for CASSLTPRYFSSRDRNNQPQHF.